This TCR beta chain was identified in a study of patients and donors after allogeneic stem cell transplantation. A single record per CDR3 protein comes from TCRdb applying MiXCR to the RT-PCR reads. The repertoire holds approximately 200,000 distinct CDR3 sequences, with 13% to 15% as singletons. There are 14 residues in the CDR3. V was clipped by 6 bases and J by 0 bases, with 12 bases between them. Germline values: CDR1 DFQATT, CDR2 SNEGSKA (reference sequence). The specimen sequenced was blood, either unsorted or a sorted T cell fraction (not recorded which). The genes are TRBV20-1 and TRBJ2-1; no clear D gene. The source is a human donor who was either an allogeneic HSCT recipient or a stem cell or donor lymphocyte infusion donor (not recorded which). It is not recorded whose cells these are; they may come from a transplant donor. The CDR3 sequence: CSAPTKFSYNEQFF. The CDR3 DNA reads as TGCAGTGCACCGACGAAGTTCTCCTACAATGAGCAGTTCTTC.